Below are 27 T cell receptor beta chains sequenced from a single sample in a study of high-grade serous ovarian cancer treatment subgroups. The table came from immunoSEQ multiplex PCR; TCRdb's copy has only in-frame clones and leaves some out. The sample includes around 30,000 clones, around 80% of them seen just once. The tumor samples were collected prior to definitive surgery or chemotherapy. Specimen: tumor tissue. These TCRs come from a human donor with high-grade serous ovarian cancer.

There are a few counts of this clone. In the same sample, other DNA sequences code for this CDR3. This rearrangement joins TRBV28 to TRBJ1-5, with 7 bases aligning to TRBD1. The CDR3 has 15 residues. Germline lookup yields CDR1 MDHEN and CDR2 SYDVKM. Unmatched junction bases numbered 5, after V lost 2 bases and J lost 4 bases. CDR3 in amino acids: CASSLTGARNQPQHF. The CDR3 DNA follows: TGTGCCAGCAGTTTAACAGGGGCAAGGAATCAGCCCCAGCATTTT.

The gene calls are TRBV19 and TRBJ2-2; TRBD2 is a possible D gene (5 bases). Trimming pared 5 bases from V and 6 bases from J, leaving 10 bases between. CDR1 and CDR2 (germline): LNHDA, SQIVND (reference sequence). The length of the CDR3 is 13 residues. The CDR3 DNA reads as TGTGCCAGTAGTCTGGACTGGTCCGGGGAGCTGTTTTTT. It specifies CASSLDWSGELFF.

This chain connects TRBV5-1 to TRBJ2-5; 7 bases agree with TRBD2. The trim removed 4 bases at V and 1 base at J, leaving 13 bases unmatched. There are 17 residues in the CDR3. Germline CDR1 and CDR2: SGHRS and YFSETQ. The CDR3 reads CASSPVPSGWGQETQYF. The DNA of the CDR3 is TGCGCCAGCAGCCCAGTACCTAGCGGATGGGGCCAAGAGACCCAGTACTTC.

This clone was picked up one time. The chain carries TRBV14 and TRBJ2-1; 13 bases line up with TRBD2. The germline V gene has CDR1 SGHDN and CDR2 FVKESK. V shed 5 bases, J shed 4 bases, and the junction held 5 bases outside the gene matches. The CDR3 is 16 amino acids. The CDR3 protein is CASSTRTSGRYNEQFF. The CDR3 DNA reads TGTGCCAGCAGCACCAGGACTAGCGGGAGATACAATGAGCAGTTCTTC.

The V and J genes are TRBV5-6 and TRBJ2-7; D is perhaps TRBD2 (6 bases). This CDR3 region has 13 residues. Per germline, CDR1 SGHDT and CDR2 YYEEEE. V dropped 4 bases and J dropped 2 bases, with 10 bases sitting between them. The DNA for the CDR3 is TGTGCCAGCAGCCGAGGGAGGCCCTACGAGCAGTACTTC. Translated, it gives CASSRGRPYEQYF.

This chain connects TRBV13 to TRBJ2-5; 8 bases fit TRBD1. J lost 5 bases, V lost 5 bases, and 10 bases had no gene match. The germline CDR1 and CDR2 sequences are PRHDT and FYEKMQ (reference sequence). CDR3 length equals 15 residues. DNA of the CDR3: TGTGCCAGCAGCCCCAGGACTGGACAGGGTGAGACCCAGTACTTC. This sequence encodes CASSPRTGQGETQYF.

The chain joins TRBV29-1 to TRBJ2-7, with D possibly being TRBD1 (5 bases). The germline CDR1 and CDR2 sequences are SQVTM and ANQGSEA. The CDR3 totals 12 residues. Trimming cost V 6 bases and J 4 bases, with 13 bases left between them. The CDR3 coding sequence is TGCAGCGTAAGGGGTTCAGGGTACGAGCAGTACTTC. The encoded protein is CSVRGSGYEQYF.

The chain carries TRBV4-1 and TRBJ1-3; 8 bases fit TRBD1. The germline CDR1 and CDR2 sequences are MGHRA and YSYEKL. The CDR3 has 16 residues. J was trimmed by 2 bases and V by 4 bases; bases with no gene match: 7. The CDR3: CASSRNEQGAGNTIYF. CDR3 sequence (DNA): TGCGCCAGCAGCCGGAACGAACAGGGGGCTGGAAACACCATATATTTT.

The chain links TRBV7-6 to TRBJ2-5; no definite D call. Germline V lookup: CDR1 SGHVS, CDR2 FNYEAQ. This CDR3 has 14 amino acids. Trimming removed 4 bases from V and 2 bases from J, with 11 bases in between. Here the CDR3 reads CASSSKMGQETQYF. CDR3 nucleotides: TGTGCCAGCAGCTCGAAGATGGGACAAGAGACCCAGTACTTC. Filled out from reference TRBV7-6 and TRBJ2-5, the complete variable domain reads GAGVSQSPRYKVTKRGQDVALRCDPISGHVSLYWYRQALGQGPEFLTYFNYEAQQDKSGLPNDRFSAERPEGSISTLTIQRTEQRDSAMYRCASSSKMGQETQYFGPGTRLLVL.

The chain joins TRBV7-9 to TRBJ2-1; perhaps TRBD1 as D (5 bases). V was shortened by 1 base and J by 0 bases, with 13 bases between the two germline ends. Germline lookup yields CDR1 SEHNR and CDR2 FQNEAQ (reference sequence). The CDR3 consists of 17 residues. The CDR3 sequence is CASSLGGWGFSYNEQFF. The CDR3 nucleotides are TGTGCCAGCAGCTTAGGTGGCTGGGGCTTCTCCTACAATGAGCAGTTCTTC.

The chain has TRBV6-1 and TRBJ2-4; D gene uncertain. Germline lookup yields CDR1 MNHNS and CDR2 SASEGT. The CDR3 length is 11 residues. The V and J ends lost 3 bases and 7 bases respectively, with 4 bases between them. CDR3 sequence reads: CASSDSNIQYF. The CDR3, as DNA: TGTGCCAGCAGTGATTCGAACATTCAGTACTTC.

With respect to this clone: Other DNA sequences in the same sample also yield this CDR3. This chain connects TRBV5-1 to TRBJ2-5; 9 positions agree with TRBD1. This CDR3 comprises 15 residues. V was clipped by 0 bases and J by 2 bases; unmatched bases: 2. Germline V gene data show CDR1 as SGHRS and CDR2 as YFSETQ. In DNA form, the CDR3 reads TGCGCCAGCAGCTTGGGGACAGGGGCGCAAGAGACCCAGTACTTC. It is translated as CASSLGTGAQETQYF.

The chain recombines TRBV7-2 with TRBJ2-5, with 10 nucleotides matching TRBD2. CDR1 is SGHTA, CDR2 FQGNSA, per germline. V shed 5 bases and J 1 base; nucleotides not matched to a gene: 7. The CDR3 loop spans 16 amino acids. CDR3 protein: CASSTRLAGLQETQYF. The CDR3 DNA follows: TGTGCCAGCAGCACCCGACTAGCGGGCCTCCAAGAGACCCAGTACTTC.

This clone was observed a few times. CDR3 protein: CASSRDEAGNQPQHF. Written as DNA, the CDR3 is TGTGCCAGCAGCCGGGACGAGGCTGGCAATCAGCCCCAGCATTTT. The chain has TRBV6-6 and TRBJ1-5, with D possibly matching TRBD1 (5 bases). The CDR3 covers 15 residues. Germline V lookup: CDR1 MNHNY, CDR2 SVGAGI (reference sequence). V was pared by 6 bases and J by 2 bases, with 14 bases between.

The chain is built from TRBV25-1 and TRBJ1-1; tentatively, D is TRBD1 (6 bases). Germline CDR1 MGHDK, CDR2 SYGVNS. The V and J ends lost 4 bases and 5 bases respectively, with 11 bases between them. CDR3 length: 13 amino acids. The DNA for the CDR3 is TGTGCCAGCAGTGTCTACAGGGAAACTGAAGCTTTCTTT. Translated: CASSVYRETEAFF.

The genes are TRBV29-1 and TRBJ2-7, with D maybe TRBD1 (6 bases). CDR1 and CDR2 from the germline V gene are SQVTM and ANQGSEA. V dropped 5 bases and J dropped 3 bases, with 14 bases sitting between them. CDR3 length: 13 amino acids. As DNA, the CDR3 is TGCAGCGTTATAAGTGGGGGCGGCTACGAGCAGTACTTC. Its protein product is CSVISGGGYEQYF.

Worth noting for this clone: Germline and junction disagree at one end, which may indicate a read error. This chain connects TRBV7-7 to TRBJ2-5; 7 bases map to TRBD1. CDR1 SSHAT and CDR2 FNYEAQ come from the germline V gene (reference sequence). The CDR3 is 13 residues long. The DNA for the CDR3 is TGTGCTAGCAGCCGAGGGACAGTGGAGACCCAGTACTTC. It encodes CASSRGTVETQYF.

This chain links TRBV30 with TRBJ2-7; 12 nucleotides agree with TRBD2. Germline V CDR1 and CDR2: GTSNPN, SVGIG (reference sequence). Trimming took 5 bases from V and 3 from J; bases not matched to a gene: 2. The CDR3 covers 13 residues. In DNA, the CDR3 is TGTGCCTGGGGACTAGCGGGAATCTACGAGCAGTACTTC. Its translation is CAWGLAGIYEQYF. The full variable domain, completed using reference TRBV30 and TRBJ2-7, is SQTIHQWPATLVQPVGSPLSLECTVEGTSNPNLYWYRQAAGRGLQLLFYSVGIGQISSEVPQNLSASRPQDRQFILSSKKLLLSDSGFYLCAWGLAGIYEQYFGPGTRLTVT.

There are a few counts of this clone. This CDR3 reads CASSPGLAGMYEQYF. CDR3 nucleotides: TGTGCCAGCAGCCCAGGACTAGCGGGAATGTACGAGCAGTACTTC. The rearrangement links TRBV11-3 to TRBJ2-7, with 12 bases identical to TRBD2. The CDR3 runs 15 residues. Germline CDR1 and CDR2: SGHNT and YENEEA. The trim removed 5 bases at V and 4 bases at J, leaving 6 bases unmatched. Full variable domain (outside the CDR3, taken from reference TRBV11-3 and TRBJ2-7): EAGVVQSPRYKIIEKKQPVAFWCNPISGHNTLYWYLQNLGQGPELLIRYENEEAVDDSQLPKDRFSAERLKGVDSTLKIQPAELGDSAVYLCASSPGLAGMYEQYFGPGTRLTVT.

This chain uses TRBV6-1 with TRBJ2-3; D is uncertain. The CDR3 length is 13 residues. Between the trimmed V and J ends, which lost 1 base and 4 bases, there was a span of 6 bases. Looked up from germline, CDR1 is MNHNS and CDR2 is SASEGT. Written as DNA, the CDR3 is TGTGCCAGCAGTGAAGTCAGGTCAGATACGCAGTATTTT. This gives the protein CASSEVRSDTQYF.

In nucleotides, the CDR3 is TGCGCCAGCAGCCAACCGGGAGTCAAGTACGAGCAGTACTTC. Amino acid sequence: CASSQPGVKYEQYF. The V call is TRBV10-2, the J call TRBJ2-7, with D maybe TRBD2 (6 bases). Trimming pared 6 bases from V and 4 bases from J, leaving 16 bases between. The V gene's germline CDR1 is WSHSY and CDR2 SAAADI. The CDR3 has 14 residues.

This sequence joins TRBV5-1 and TRBJ1-2; tentative D call: TRBD1 (5 bases). The V and J ends lost 4 bases and 8 bases respectively, with 12 bases between them. This CDR3 has 12 residues. CDR1 and CDR2 from the germline V gene are SGHRS and YFSETQ. The CDR3 nucleotides read TGCGCCAGCAGCCGGACCGGGGACGGCTACACCTTC. This gives the protein CASSRTGDGYTF.

The J gene is TRBJ2-5, the V gene TRBV4-2, with D perhaps being TRBD1 or TRBD2 (6 bases each). Trimming removed 0 bases from V and 2 bases from J, with 16 bases in between. This CDR3 is 17 amino acids long. Germline loops: CDR1 LGHNA, CDR2 YNFKEQ. The CDR3 DNA reads as TGTGCCAGCAGCCAAGACGAATGGGGGGCCGGGCAAGAGACCCAGTACTTC. It specifies CASSQDEWGAGQETQYF.

This chain joins TRBV28 and TRBJ2-1; 7 bases are a match to TRBD1. The junction had 6 bases not matched to a gene; V was cut back by 4 bases and J by 0 bases. The CDR3 is 16 residues long. From germline, CDR1 is MDHEN and CDR2 SYDVKM. CDR3 protein: CASSWDSGSSYNEQFF. The CDR3 bases are TGTGCCAGCAGTTGGGACAGCGGAAGCTCCTACAATGAGCAGTTCTTC.

The rearrangement joins TRBV4-1 to TRBJ2-1, with D possibly TRBD1 on 6 matching bases. V lost 1 base and J 2 bases, leaving 18 bases between the germline ends. The CDR3 has 18 residues. Germline lookup yields CDR1 MGHRA and CDR2 YSYEKL. The DNA for the CDR3 is TGCGCCAGCAGCCAAGCCCCCACAGGGTCCCCCCCCTACAATGAGCAGTTCTTC. It yields the protein CASSQAPTGSPPYNEQFF.

This clone was seen a single time. The chain employs TRBV11-2 and TRBJ1-6; perhaps TRBD1 as D (6 bases). V lost 1 base, J lost 9 bases, and 16 bases lay in between. CDR1 is SGHAT, CDR2 FQNNGV, per germline. The CDR3 has 16 residues. The CDR3 loop reads CASSLVGTKSISPLHF. The CDR3 bases are TGTGCCAGCAGCTTAGTCGGGACAAAAAGTATTTCACCCCTCCACTTT.

This clone came up once. The chain uses TRBV6-1 and TRBJ2-7; D call uncertain. CDR3 length equals 15 residues. With 3 bases removed from V and 3 bases from J, the gap between germline ends came to 15 bases. Germline V gene sequence: CDR1 MNHNS, CDR2 SASEGT. CDR3 sequence (DNA): TGTGCCAGCAGTGAGTACTCCTTGAAGCTCTACGAGCAGTACTTC. Translating it yields CASSEYSLKLYEQYF.